These T cell receptor beta chains were read from a single sample in a study of molecular identifiers for immune sequencing clone quantification. TCRdb re-called the PCR reads with MiXCR, one entry per CDR3 protein. The sample consists of 53,000 or so distinct CDR3 sequences, 36% of them appearing once. The sample was naive CD8+ T cells from blood, with Jurkat cell RNA spiked in. Receptor source: a human donor in good health. Some libraries in this study had Jurkat cell RNA spiked in. The CDR3 runs from the conserved cysteine through the conserved F or W. The D gene is left open where the match is weak. Not all rows give a size; the values are once, few, many and, for expanded clones, a class.

v_gene,d_gene,abundance,j_gene,len,CDR3aa,CDR3nt
TRBV11-2,NA,few,TRBJ2-7,14,CASSFEGLDYEQYF,TGTGCCAGCAGCTTCGAGGGACTGGACTACGAGCAGTACTTC
TRBV10-2,NA,NA,TRBJ1-1,12,CASTIENTEAFF,TGCGCCAGCACGATAGAGAACACTGAAGCTTTCTTT
TRBV20-1,NA,many,TRBJ1-5,12,CSARERNQPQHF,TGCAGTGCTAGAGAAAGAAATCAGCCCCAGCATTTT
TRBV7-2,NA,many,TRBJ1-1,13,CASGGGSQREAFF,TGTGCCAGCGGCGGCGGCAGCCAGCGGGAAGCTTTCTTT
TRBV27,NA,NA,TRBJ2-3,14,CASSFSLASDTQYF,TGTGCCAGCAGTTTTTCGCTAGCGTCGGATACGCAGTATTTT
TRBV3-1,TRBD2,NA,TRBJ2-7,13,CASGLAGVNEQYF,TGTGCCAGTGGGCTAGCGGGAGTAAACGAGCAGTACTTC
TRBV7-8,NA,few,TRBJ1-2,15,CASSPGAGAAYGYTF,TGTGCCAGCAGCCCCGGTGCAGGCGCTGCCTATGGCTACACCTTC
TRBV20-1,NA,NA,TRBJ1-2,10,CSAPTNGYIF,TGCAGTGCTCCCACAAACGGCTACATCTTC
TRBV12-3/TRBV12-4,NA,many,TRBJ2-3,15,CASRPDGPRTDTQYF,TGTGCCAGCAGACCCGACGGTCCACGAACAGATACGCAGTATTTT
TRBV11-2,NA,NA,TRBJ1-1,14,CATHRALGATEAFF,TGTGCCACCCACAGGGCGTTGGGTGCCACTGAAGCTTTCTTT
TRBV6-2/TRBV6-3,TRBD1,many,TRBJ1-5,13,CAIRQGVHQPQHF,TGTGCCATCCGACAGGGCGTACATCAGCCCCAGCATTTT
TRBV6-5,TRBD2,many,TRBJ2-3,16,CASSASAGGWADTQYF,TGTGCCAGCAGTGCATCGGCGGGAGGGTGGGCAGATACGCAGTATTTT